This entry is about one T cell receptor beta chain. Antigen specificity is unknown. These data are taken from a study of OX40 agonist ivuxolimab in advanced cancers. Findings and limits, study-wide: Expansion of clones was among the lowest in partial responders at 0.1-3.0 mg/kg.

Method: immunoSEQ multiplex PCR; TCRdb's copy keeps in-frame clones and lacks some. The data hold roughly 80,000 clones, with about 86% observed a single time. The V gene lost 0 bases and the J gene lost 4 bases, with 10 bases spanning the gap. The germline gives CDR1 SGHRS, CDR2 YFSETQ. This CDR3 has 15 amino acids. This chain uses TRBV5-1 with TRBJ1-4; unclear D gene. Here the sequenced sample was CD4+ or CD8+ T cells sorted from blood, taken in a trial of the OX40 agonist ivuxolimab. This TCR derives from an adult with an advanced solid tumor such as melanoma, head and neck, liver or kidney cancer. The CDR3 coding sequence is TGCGCCAGCAGCTTGGATGGCAAGCTTAATGAAAAACTGTTTTTT. This translates into CASSLDGKLNEKLFF.